This T cell receptor (beta chain) originates from a study of cytomegalovirus exposure and HLA in healthy donors. About this clone: Its antigen is currently unknown.

Study conclusions and caveats: Previous analysis showed most TCR beta V segments were productive about 90% or about 30% of the time. A later analysis linked a missense variant in DCLRE1C to the trimming of TCR beta V and J genes. Some V segments (TRBV6-2 and TRBV6-3 among them) were excluded as indistinguishable.

The trim removed 3 bases at V and 1 base at J, leaving 7 bases unmatched. The length of the CDR3 is 17 residues. Germline V CDR1 and CDR2: SGHRS, YFSETQ. 60 Vbeta and 13 Jbeta primers were used in PCR. Generated by immunoSEQ multiplex PCR, the TCRdb table keeps only in-frame clones and is missing some. The repertoire has a few hundred thousand clones, about 90% of them found once; the top ten carry around 1.7%. Source material: PBMCs. The J gene is TRBJ2-2, the V gene TRBV5-1, with 9 bases that match TRBD2. This clonotype originated in a girl aged 2 to 9 in good health and CMV-seronegative. The CDR3 region has the DNA TGCGCCAGCAGCTCCTCCGGGACTAGCTTGAACACCGGGGAGCTGTTTTTT. This gives the protein CASSSSGTSLNTGELFF.